The 24 T cell receptor beta chains below all came from one sample that was sequenced in a study of cytomegalovirus exposure and HLA in healthy donors listed by TCRdb under 2017. Libraries came from the immunoSEQ multiplex PCR assay. For the multiplex PCR, a mixture combining 60 forward primers for TCR Vbeta segments and 13 reverse primers for TCR Jbeta segments was used. The clones in this table, taken by TCRdb from immuneACCESS, are in-frame only. Not every clone is retained; where verified, under half of the shortfall comes from an unresolved V gene, and the cause of the rest is unknown. For this sample there are some 59,000 clones; approximately 77% appear just once. Around 3.3% of the sample comes from the top ten. The sample was PBMCs. The receptor source for this set is a woman younger than 35 in good health and CMV-seronegative.

V is TRBV5-4 and J is TRBJ1-1; the D gene is possibly TRBD1 (5 bases). Trimming left V 0 bases short and J 5 bases short, with 14 bases between. CDR3 size: 15 residues. Germline values: CDR1 SGHNT, CDR2 YYREEE (reference sequence). CDR3 coding DNA: TGTGCCAGCAGCTTGGGGGGGGTATCGCGGACTGAAGCTTTCTTT. Translation: CASSLGGVSRTEAFF.

V and J are TRBV28 and TRBJ2-6, with TRBD1 matching over 9 bases. The CDR3 spans 18 residues. With V trimmed by 6 bases and J by 4 bases, 13 bases remained unmatched. Germline CDR1 is MDHEN and CDR2 is SYDVKM. The CDR3 bases are TGTGCCAGCAGAGGGACAGGGCTGAACCTCGCCGGGGCCAACGTCCTGACTTTC. Translation: CASRGTGLNLAGANVLTF.

The chain recombines TRBV7-8 with TRBJ2-2, with 8 bases lining up with TRBD1. Losses at the gene ends were 3 bases for V and 2 bases for J; bases not matched to a gene: 2. This CDR3 has 15 residues. CDR1 and CDR2 (germline): SGHVS, FQNEAQ. The CDR3 spells CASSLDRANTGELFF. In nucleotides, the CDR3 is TGTGCCAGCAGCTTGGACAGGGCAAACACCGGGGAGCTGTTTTTT.

The gene calls are TRBV11-2 and TRBJ2-7; 7 bases align to TRBD2. The CDR3 length is 15 residues. Germline CDR1 is SGHAT and CDR2 is FQNNGV. V lost 0 bases, J lost 0 bases, and 2 bases stayed unmatched. CDR3 nucleotide sequence: TGTGCCAGCAGCTTAGAGCGGGGGACCTCCTACGAGCAGTACTTC. It encodes CASSLERGTSYEQYF.

This clone was seen a few times. V and J are TRBV27 and TRBJ2-1; 8 bases map to TRBD2. J was trimmed by 5 bases and V by 5 bases; bases with no gene match: 20. Germline V CDR1 and CDR2: MNHEY, SMNVEV (reference sequence). The CDR3 runs 19 residues. CDR3 nucleotides: TGTGCCAGCAGTCTCAACACCCTTAGCGGGATAGGGCCCGACAATGAGCAGTTCTTC. As protein: CASSLNTLSGIGPDNEQFF.

Note on this clone: At one end the junction does not follow the germline gene, possibly because of a read error. The chain couples TRBV7-9 to TRBJ1-4, with a possible D match to TRBD1 (5 bases). Germline V gene data show CDR1 as SEHNR and CDR2 as FQNEAQ (reference sequence). The CDR3 spans 13 residues. This CDR3 is CSSPGGENEKLFF. CDR3 nucleotides: TGTTCCAGCCCGGGGGGGGAGAATGAAAAACTGTTTTTT.

The DNA of the CDR3 is TGCGCCAGCAGCTTAAGGACAGGGGGCAATGAAAAACTGTTTTTT. It translates to CASSLRTGGNEKLFF. The chain carries TRBV5-1 and TRBJ1-4; 11 nucleotides align to TRBD1. J lost 5 bases, V lost 2 bases, and 2 bases had no gene match. This CDR3 spans 15 amino acids. Germline CDR1 reads SGHRS; CDR2 reads YFSETQ.

The chain combines TRBV5-5 with TRBJ2-7; TRBD1 might be the D (5 bases). The CDR3 has 12 residues. Between the trimmed V and J ends, which lost 3 bases and 4 bases, there was a span of 8 bases. Germline loops: CDR1 SGHKS, CDR2 YYEKEE (reference sequence). Here the CDR3 DNA reads TGTGCCAGCAGCTCCCAGGGTTACGAGCAGTACTTC. As protein: CASSSQGYEQYF.

The chain has TRBV25-1 and TRBJ1-2, with 8 bases matching TRBD1. Looked up from germline, CDR1 is MGHDK and CDR2 is SYGVNS. CDR3 length equals 14 residues. V lost 2 bases, J lost 3 bases, and 2 bases stayed unmatched. This CDR3 is CASSEGTGHYGYTF. Written as DNA, the CDR3 is TGTGCCAGCAGTGAAGGGACAGGTCACTATGGCTACACCTTC.

V is TRBV7-8 and J is TRBJ2-7; 7 bases are a match to TRBD2. This CDR3 is built from 15 residues. Germline V gene sequence: CDR1 SGHVS, CDR2 FQNEAQ. V was pared by 5 bases and J by 3 bases, with 10 bases of the junction left unmatched. The CDR3 here is CASSLLLGGSYEQYF. The CDR3 DNA follows: TGTGCCAGCAGCCTCCTTTTGGGCGGGAGCTACGAGCAGTACTTC.

The chain links TRBV30 to TRBJ1-6, with TRBD1 matching over 7 bases. CDR3 length equals 13 residues. CDR1 and CDR2 from the germline V gene are GTSNPN and SVGIG (reference sequence). V shed 4 bases, J shed 8 bases, and the junction held 5 bases outside the gene matches. Here the CDR3 DNA reads TGTGCCTGGAAAGGGGGCTGGGATTCACCCCTCCACTTT. As protein: CAWKGGWDSPLHF.

The chain has TRBV6-6 and TRBJ2-5; TRBD1 agrees at 10 bases. The J call is doubtful: the DNA matches TRBJ2-7 better. CDR3 size: 15 residues. Germline V gene lookup returns CDR1 MNHNY and CDR2 SVGAGI (reference sequence). This CDR3 is CASSPGTGEAYEQYF. Written as DNA, the CDR3 is TGTGCCAGCAGTCCCGGGACAGGGGAGGCCTACGAGCAGTACTTC.

The V gene is TRBV30, the J gene TRBJ1-1; TRBD1 aligns across 9 bases. The CDR3 is 12 amino acids. V was pared by 5 bases and J by 7 bases, with 5 bases of the junction left unmatched. Germline CDR1 is GTSNPN and CDR2 is SVGIG (reference sequence). As DNA, the CDR3 is TGTGCCTGGGGGACAGGGCAAATTGAAGCTTTCTTT. Translation: CAWGTGQIEAFF.

The V and J genes are TRBV6-1 and TRBJ1-1, with 8 bases matching TRBD1. J lost 5 bases, V lost 3 bases, and 11 bases had no gene match. The CDR3 extends over 16 amino acids. CDR1 is MNHNS and CDR2 is SASEGT in the germline V gene. Here the CDR3 reads CASSDTGITGGTEAFF. The CDR3 DNA follows: TGTGCCAGCAGTGACACAGGAATTACAGGGGGGACTGAAGCTTTCTTT.

The V gene is TRBV10-3, the J gene TRBJ2-1; 7 bases are shared with TRBD2. The V and J ends lost 3 bases and 5 bases, in that order; junction bases with no gene match: 16. CDR3 length equals 18 residues. Germline-derived CDR1 and CDR2 are ENHRY and SYGVKD. The CDR3 bases are TGTGCCATCAGTGATACCCCTACTAGCGCCGGGCCGGACAATGAGCAGTTCTTC. Its protein product is CAISDTPTSAGPDNEQFF.

The CDR3 coding sequence is TGTGCCAGCAGCGTAGGAGGCGGGAGGCGCTCCTACGAGCAGTACTTC. The encoded protein is CASSVGGGRRSYEQYF. The chain links TRBV9 to TRBJ2-7; 8 nucleotides line up with TRBD2. V dropped 0 bases and J dropped 0; count of bases not matched to a gene: 5. Germline-derived CDR1 and CDR2 are SGDLS and YYNGEE. The CDR3 covers 16 residues.

This clone was counted only a few times. The chain couples TRBV11-3 to TRBJ1-1; D ambiguous. Germline lookup yields CDR1 SGHNT and CDR2 YENEEA. The CDR3 loop spans 14 amino acids. Trimming stripped 0 bases from V and 6 bases from J, with 11 bases between. CDR3 loop: CASSLEWPSSEAFF. CDR3 bases: TGTGCCAGCAGCTTAGAGTGGCCCAGTTCTGAAGCTTTCTTT.

This clone turned up a few times. This rearrangement joins TRBV5-1 to TRBJ2-3; 8 bases are a match to TRBD2. The CDR3 loop spans 16 amino acids. CDR1 SGHRS and CDR2 YFSETQ come from the germline V gene. V lost 2 bases and J lost 1; bases outside the gene matches: 6. This CDR3 reads CASSFGGAGGTDTQYF. The CDR3 DNA reads TGCGCCAGCAGCTTCGGCGGAGCGGGAGGCACAGATACGCAGTATTTT.

The chain employs TRBV27 and TRBJ2-1; possibly TRBD1 for D (5 bases). This CDR3 has 12 residues. Germline V CDR1 and CDR2: MNHEY, SMNVEV (reference sequence). V lost 11 bases and J 7 bases, leaving 15 bases between the germline ends. CDR3 loop: CASSLGQNEQFF. CDR3 DNA: TGTGCCTCAAGCTTGGGGCAGAATGAGCAGTTCTTC.

V gene TRBV7-9 combines with J gene TRBJ1-5; tentative D call: TRBD1 (5 bases). There are 14 residues in the CDR3. Germline lookup yields CDR1 SEHNR and CDR2 FQNEAQ (reference sequence). V lost 5 bases and J 4 bases, leaving 12 bases between the germline ends. The CDR3 protein is CASSLGHFNQPQHF. The CDR3 region has the DNA TGTGCCAGCAGCCTCGGACATTTTAATCAGCCCCAGCATTTT.

This clone was counted only a few times. The chain recombines TRBV4-2 with TRBJ2-1; possible D gene TRBD2, 5 bases. Per the germline V gene, CDR1 is LGHNA and CDR2 is YNFKEQ. The CDR3 has 16 amino acids. Trimming removed 3 bases from V and 0 bases from J, with 12 bases in between. CDR3 bases: TGTGCCAGCAGCCAGGAGCGGTCCAGCTCCTACAATGAGCAGTTCTTC. The encoded protein is CASSQERSSSYNEQFF.

The V gene is TRBV6-5, the J gene TRBJ2-3; D remains unclear. Trimming removed 0 bases from V and 2 bases from J, with 3 bases in between. Germline V gives CDR1 MNHEY, CDR2 SVGAGI. The CDR3 sequence is 13 residues long. CDR3 bases: TGTGCCAGCAGTTACTCCCACACAGATACGCAGTATTTT. Protein sequence: CASSYSHTDTQYF.

J is TRBJ2-6 and V is TRBV4-2; D not certain. Germline values: CDR1 LGHNA, CDR2 YNFKEQ. This CDR3 is built from 19 residues. Trimming removed 0 bases at V and 0 bases at J, with 15 bases between. The CDR3 nucleotides read TGTGCCAGCAGCCAAGAAGACGGAGCCCCGCACTCTGGGGCCAACGTCCTGACTTTC. Its translation is CASSQEDGAPHSGANVLTF.

V is TRBV5-1 and J is TRBJ2-2; 7 bases agree with TRBD1. This CDR3 region has 15 residues. The V and J ends lost 5 bases and 1 base, in that order; junction bases with no gene match: 5. CDR1 SGHRS and CDR2 YFSETQ come from the germline V gene. The chain's CDR3 is CASSFGQENTGELFF. Here the CDR3 DNA reads TGCGCCAGCAGTTTTGGACAGGAGAACACCGGGGAGCTGTTTTTT.